Listed below are T cell receptor beta chains from one sample, sequenced in a study of shared clonotypes between healthy human individuals. TCRdb's copy holds only in-frame clones and misses some; the assay was immunoSEQ multiplex PCR. The sample comprises hundreds of thousands of clones, 77% of which are singletons, and around 12% rests with the top ten. Sequences were obtained from PBMCs. These TCRs come from a woman in her thirties or forties in good health. Some clones in this sample may be carry-over from other donors' samples. Each CDR3 is given with its conserved first and last residue. The D gene is left open where the match is weak. Part of the rows lack a size; the others show once, few, many or a class for expanded clones.

v_call	clone_size	j_call	d_call	cdr3_aa	cdr3_nt
TRBV7-9	.	TRBJ2-7	TRBD2	CASSISGTDFLLSYEQYF	TGTGCCAGCAGCATAAGCGGGACTGACTTCTTACTCTCCTACGAGCAGTACTTC
TRBV7-6	.	TRBJ1-1	.	CASSLDGQNTEAFF	TGTGCCAGCAGCTTAGATGGACAGAACACTGAAGCTTTCTTT
TRBV2	.	TRBJ2-3	.	CARGLADTQYF	TGTGCCCGCGGACTTGCAGATACGCAGTATTTT
TRBV2	.	TRBJ2-1	.	CASSGGYNEQFF	TGTGCCAGCAGCGGGGGCTACAATGAGCAGTTCTTC
TRBV7-8	once	TRBJ1-1	.	CASSLAPDTEAFF	TGTGCCAGCAGCTTAGCGCCTGACACTGAAGCTTTCTTT
TRBV29-1	.	TRBJ2-3	TRBD1	CSDMGQGSTDTQYF	TGCAGCGACATGGGACAGGGGAGCACAGATACGCAGTATTTT
TRBV10-3	once	TRBJ2-2	TRBD2	CAISESISSGDTGELFF	TGTGCCATCAGTGAGTCGATTTCTAGCGGGGACACCGGGGAGCTGTTTTTT
TRBV30	many	TRBJ1-4	TRBD1	CAWSKAGGGGEKLFF	TGTGCCTGGAGTAAGGCAGGGGGCGGGGGTGAAAAACTGTTTTTT
TRBV4-3	few	TRBJ2-7	.	CASSQDLGLAHEQYF	TGCGCCAGCAGCCAAGATCTCGGGCTCGCCCACGAGCAGTACTTC
TRBV6-5	few	TRBJ2-3	.	CASSYGQYTDTQYF	TGTGCCAGCAGTTACGGGCAGTACACAGATACGCAGTATTTT
TRBV28	.	TRBJ2-7	TRBD2	CATVKGLATYEQYF	TGTGCCACCGTGAAAGGACTAGCTACCTACGAGCAGTACTTC
TRBV5-1	.	TRBJ2-1	.	CASSLALGAPRDFF	TGCGCCAGCAGCTTGGCCCTAGGAGCGCCAAGGGATTTCTTC
TRBV27	.	TRBJ2-7	.	CASSFSGTNREQYF	TGTGCCAGCAGTTTCAGTGGGACAAACCGCGAGCAGTACTTC
TRBV25-1	.	TRBJ2-7	.	CASSGPGTSYEQYF	TGTGCCAGCAGTGGGCCCGGGACCTCCTACGAGCAGTACTTC
TRBV18	.	TRBJ2-7	.	CASSRAGHSYEQYF	TGTGCCAGCTCACGGGCAGGGCACTCCTACGAGCAGTACTTC
TRBV5-4	.	TRBJ2-7	TRBD1	CASSLAVRTGGLGSYEQYF	TGTGCCAGCAGCTTAGCGGTGAGAACAGGGGGACTGGGGTCCTACGAGCAGTACTTC
TRBV29-1	.	TRBJ1-4	.	CSVDPGNEKLFF	TGCAGCGTTGACCCCGGTAATGAAAAACTGTTTTTT
TRBV18	.	TRBJ2-2	.	CASSPTGTGGGTGELFF	TGTGCCAGCTCACCGACCGGGACCGGAGGGGGCACCGGGGAGCTGTTTTTT
TRBV7-3	.	TRBJ2-2	.	CASSLTWGGELFF	TGTGCCAGCAGCTTAACGTGGGGCGGGGAGCTGTTTTTT
TRBV5-1	.	TRBJ2-3	TRBD2	CASSLGAGGSDTQYF	TGCGCCAGCAGCTTGGGAGCGGGAGGTTCAGATACGCAGTATTTT
TRBV30	.	TRBJ2-5	.	CAWSALSNLGSQYF	TGTGCCTGGAGTGCCCTTAGCAATCTGGGGTCCCAGTACTTC
TRBV7-3	.	TRBJ2-1	.	CASSLTGYEQFF	TGTGCCAGCAGCTTAACGGGTTATGAGCAGTTCTTC
TRBV29-1	.	TRBJ2-7	.	CSVGGYEQYF	TGCAGCGTTGGGGGGTACGAGCAGTACTTC
TRBV28	once	TRBJ2-5	.	CASSFQGRRGTQYF	TGTGCCAGCAGTTTCCAGGGTCGTCGAGGGACCCAGTACTTC
TRBV7-8	.	TRBJ2-1	.	CASSFRQGPSYNEQFF	TGTGCCAGCAGCTTTCGTCAGGGGCCGTCTTACAATGAGCAGTTCTTC
TRBV18	.	TRBJ1-5	.	CASSPASPQPQHF	TGTGCCAGCTCACCTGCCTCGCCTCAGCCCCAGCATTTT
TRBV15	.	TRBJ2-3	TRBD2	CATSVSGTTDTQYF	TGTGCCACCAGTGTTAGCGGGACCACAGATACGCAGTATTTT
TRBV27	.	TRBJ2-7	TRBD2	CASTEGNAGGPWKQYF	TGTGCCAGCACTGAGGGGAACGCGGGAGGCCCCTGGAAGCAGTACTTC
TRBV6-1	.	TRBJ2-1	.	CASSRDSYNEQFF	TGTGCCAGCAGCCGGGACTCCTACAATGAGCAGTTCTTC
TRBV30	.	TRBJ2-3	.	CAWSVLVDTQYF	TGTGCCTGGAGTGTATTGGTGGATACGCAGTATTTT
TRBV19	few	TRBJ1-1	.	CASSIGTLWAASEAFF	TGTGCCAGTAGTATAGGAACCCTTTGGGCGGCCTCTGAAGCTTTCTTT
TRBV9	.	TRBJ2-2	.	CASSPFTGELFF	TGTGCCAGCAGCCCTTTCACCGGGGAGCTGTTTTTT